These 23 T cell receptor beta chains originate from one sample sequenced in a study of human T cells and chemical hapten exposure. From the RACE reads, TCRdb called clonotypes with MiXCR, one entry per CDR3 protein. The table lists tens of thousands of distinct CDR3 sequences, about 8.8% of them singletons. As to time point: healthy volunteer bleed at 2 weeks. Total RNA was isolated from whole blood that had not been fractionated. Sequencing was performed on whole blood. These receptors were obtained from a female donor in good health. Some clones in this sample may be carry-over from other donors' samples.

V and J are TRBV20-1 and TRBJ2-7; 7 nucleotides agree with TRBD2. V shed 2 bases, J shed 2 bases, and the junction held 3 bases outside the gene matches. The CDR3 has 13 residues. Germline CDR1 DFQATT, CDR2 SNEGSKA (reference sequence). CDR3 region: CSARSLAAYEQYF. The CDR3, as DNA: TGCAGTGCTAGATCGCTAGCGGCCTACGAGCAGTACTTC.

The chain joins TRBV19 to TRBJ1-2; no clear D gene. V was pared by 3 bases and J by 6 bases, with 14 bases between. Germline V gives CDR1 LNHDA, CDR2 SQIVND (reference sequence). This CDR3 is built from 14 residues. In nucleotides, the CDR3 is TGTGCCAGTAGTATCCAGCCCCTGACGAATGGCTACACCTTC. Amino acid sequence: CASSIQPLTNGYTF.

V gene TRBV27 combines with J gene TRBJ2-2; tentative D call: TRBD2 (6 bases). This CDR3 region has 14 residues. Germline CDR1 reads MNHEY; CDR2 reads SMNVEV (reference sequence). Trimming took 6 bases from V and 4 from J, leaving 12 bases between them. CDR3: CASRVREFTGELFF. The CDR3 coding sequence is TGTGCCAGCAGGGTCCGGGAGTTCACCGGGGAGCTGTTTTTT.

The J gene is TRBJ2-1, the V gene TRBV20-1, with D possibly matching TRBD2 (5 bases). The CDR3 consists of 14 residues. Trimming pared 7 bases from V and 6 bases from J, leaving 19 bases between. CDR1 is DFQATT, CDR2 SNEGSKA, per germline (reference sequence). The CDR3 nucleotides read TGCAGTGGACGCGCGCCAGCCGGACTCAATGAGCAGTTCTTC. Translation gives CSGRAPAGLNEQFF.

This clonotype was recorded at least ten times. The chain combines TRBV3-1 with TRBJ2-1, with a weak D call TRBD2 (6 bases). Trimming stripped 1 base from V and 10 bases from J, with 20 bases between. Germline V CDR1 and CDR2: LGHDT, YNNKEL (reference sequence). The CDR3 length is 16 residues. The CDR3 region is CASSQAQGGFPKEQFF. For the CDR3, the DNA is TGTGCCAGCAGCCAAGCGCAGGGAGGCTTCCCGAAAGAGCAGTTCTTC.

This clonotype was detected ten times or more. The chain recombines TRBV29-1 with TRBJ2-5; possibly TRBD2 for D (6 bases). The germline CDR1 and CDR2 sequences are SQVTM and ANQGSEA. Trimming removed 4 bases from V and 5 bases from J, with 20 bases in between. This CDR3 is 15 amino acids long. In DNA form, the CDR3 reads TGCAGCGTTGTAATAGGAGGGAGCCGGGGGGAGACCCAGTACTTC. It specifies CSVVIGGSRGETQYF.

This rearrangement joins TRBV19 to TRBJ1-5; weak D call: TRBD1 (6 bases). The germline V gene encodes CDR1 LNHDA and CDR2 SQIVND (reference sequence). V was shortened by 9 bases and J by 5 bases, with 11 bases between the two germline ends. This CDR3 has 12 residues. The CDR3 loop is CASGGFYQPQHF. The CDR3 nucleotides are TGTGCCAGCGGGGGCTTCTATCAGCCCCAGCATTTT.

At least ten counts were recorded for this clonotype. The chain has TRBV20-1 and TRBJ2-6; D remains ambiguous. The CDR3 runs 15 residues. Looked up from germline, CDR1 is DFQATT and CDR2 is SNEGSKA (reference sequence). Trimming stripped 2 bases from V and 0 bases from J, with 8 bases between. CDR3: CSARQVNSGANVLTF. The CDR3 DNA sequence: TGCAGTGCTAGACAGGTTAACTCTGGGGCCAACGTCCTGACTTTC.

This clonotype was observed a handful of times. The rearrangement uses TRBV6-9 and TRBJ2-7; D is tentatively TRBD1 or TRBD2 (6 bases each). Looked up from germline, CDR1 is MNHGY and CDR2 is SVAAGI. V was shortened by 6 bases and J by 3 bases, with 18 bases between the two germline ends. The CDR3 covers 15 residues. CDR3 in DNA: TGTGCCAGCAGGGTCCGGGGGCAGGAAAACTACGAGCAGTACTTC. This encodes CASRVRGQENYEQYF.

This clonotype has more than one count but fewer than ten. The chain uses TRBV20-1 and TRBJ1-2; D is unresolved. Trimming left V 5 bases short and J 3 bases short, with 7 bases between. Per germline, CDR1 DFQATT and CDR2 SNEGSKA (reference sequence). This CDR3 is built from 11 residues. CDR3 nucleotide sequence: TGCAGTGCTCCGGCCCACTATGGCTACACCTTC. Residues: CSAPAHYGYTF.

This clonotype has at least ten counts. The rearrangement uses TRBV4-3 and TRBJ2-2; 8 bases agree with TRBD2. This CDR3 region has 14 residues. The V and J ends lost 3 bases and 3 bases, in that order; junction bases with no gene match: 0. CDR1 LGHNA and CDR2 YSLEER come from the germline V gene. In DNA, the CDR3 is TGCGCCAGCAGCCAGGGACTAGACACCGGGGAGCTGTTTTTT. This codes for CASSQGLDTGELFF.

As regards this clonotype: Because it lacks the conserved phenylalanine or tryptophan at the end, this CDR3 is likely a read error. The genes are TRBV12-3 or TRBV12-4 and TRBJ2-5; D unclear. The CDR3 covers 13 residues. Between the trimmed V and J ends, which lost 0 bases and 2 bases, there was a span of 4 bases. Here the CDR3 reads CASSLAIQETQYI. Written as DNA, the CDR3 is TGTGCCAGCAGTTTAGCCATACAAGAGACCCAGTACATC.

For this clonotype: One end of the junction fails to match germline, which may point to a read error. This chain links TRBV10-3 with TRBJ1-4; no definite D call. CDR3 size: 16 residues. CDR1 and CDR2 (germline): ENHRY, SYGVKD. The CDR3 here is CAISPTNSATNDKLFF. Here the CDR3 DNA reads TGTGCCATCAGTCCGACAAACAGTGCAACTAATGATAAACTGTTTTTT.

In this sample, this clonotype turned up a few times. This rearrangement joins TRBV9 to TRBJ2-5; 9 nucleotides line up with TRBD2. The ends lost 0 bases at V and 3 bases at J; junction bases unmatched: 3. The CDR3 totals 15 residues. CDR1 and CDR2 (germline): SGDLS, YYNGEE. Here the CDR3 reads CASSVVAGGKETQYF. For the CDR3, the DNA is TGTGCCAGCAGCGTAGTTGCGGGAGGGAAAGAGACCCAGTACTTC.

This clonotype was recorded once. The genes are TRBV7-8 and TRBJ1-1; D is undetermined. The germline CDR1 and CDR2 sequences are SGHVS and FQNEAQ. The V end lost 0 bases, the J end lost 3 bases, and 14 bases lay between the germline ends. This CDR3 is built from 16 residues. The CDR3 bases are TGTGCCAGCAGCTTAGCGAGAACCCCATGGGACACTGAAGCTTTCTTT. Translating gives CASSLARTPWDTEAFF. Based on the CDR3 plus reference TRBV7-8 and TRBJ1-1, the full variable domain is GAGVSQSPRYKVAKRGQDVALRCDPISGHVSLFWYQQALGQGPEFLTYFQNEAQLDKSGLPSDRFFAERPEGSVSTLKIQRTQQEDSAVYLCASSLARTPWDTEAFFGQGTRLTVV.

The sample holds a few counts of this clonotype. The V gene is TRBV27, the J gene TRBJ2-3, with 11 bases identical to TRBD2. This CDR3 has 16 amino acids. The J segment lost 2 bases and the V segment lost 2 bases, leaving 3 bases of the junction unmatched. CDR1 and CDR2 from the germline V gene are MNHEY and SMNVEV (reference sequence). CDR3 nucleotides: TGTGCCAGCAGTTTACTAGCGGGAGGTCCCACAGATACGCAGTATTTT. Translated, it gives CASSLLAGGPTDTQYF.

This clonotype was counted only a few times. The V and J genes are TRBV24-1 and TRBJ2-1, with D perhaps matching TRBD1 (6 bases). Per the germline V gene, CDR1 is KGHDR and CDR2 is SFDVKD. The V end lost 6 bases, the J end lost 2 bases, and 7 bases lay between the germline ends. This CDR3 region has 13 residues. CDR3 sequence: CATSRTAYNEQFF. The CDR3 region has the DNA TGTGCCACCAGTCGGACAGCCTACAATGAGCAGTTCTTC.

This chain connects TRBV4-2 to TRBJ1-5; the D gene is possibly TRBD1 (6 bases). The germline V gene encodes CDR1 LGHNA and CDR2 YNFKEQ. Trimming left V 0 bases short and J 2 bases short, with 11 bases between. The CDR3 extends over 16 amino acids. CDR3 in amino acids: CASSQEGGGGNQPQHF. In nucleotides, the CDR3 is TGTGCCAGCAGCCAAGAGGGGGGCGGTGGCAATCAGCCCCAGCATTTT.

This rearrangement joins TRBV7-2 to TRBJ2-1, with 10 positions matching TRBD2. CDR1 SGHTA and CDR2 FQGNSA come from the germline V gene. V gave up 2 bases and J gave up 8 bases; unmatched junction bases: 3. The CDR3 length is 14 residues. CDR3 nucleotide sequence: TGTGCCAGCAGCTTACTAGCGGGAGTTGATGAGCAGTTCTTC. It yields the protein CASSLLAGVDEQFF. Filled out from reference TRBV7-2 and TRBJ2-1, the complete variable domain reads GAGVSQSPSNKVTEKGKDVELRCDPISGHTALYWYRQSLGQGLEFLIYFQGNSAPDKSGLPSDRFSAERTGGSVSTLTIQRTQQEDSAVYLCASSLLAGVDEQFFGPGTRLTVL.

This clonotype was counted ten times or more. The CDR3, as DNA: TGTGCCAGCAGCCAAGACAACGAGCAGTACTTC. As protein: CASSQDNEQYF. The chain has TRBV4-2 and TRBJ2-7; no definite D call. Germline CDR1 LGHNA, CDR2 YNFKEQ. The CDR3 covers 11 residues. The V end lost 0 bases, the J end lost 5 bases, and 2 bases lay between the germline ends.

This clonotype is categorized as medium-sized. The genes are TRBV15 and TRBJ2-1; 7 bases are shared with TRBD1. CDR1 and CDR2 from the germline V gene are LNHNV and YYDKDF (reference sequence). This CDR3 comprises 13 residues. Trimming cost V 5 bases and J 6 bases; bases outside gene matches: 4. The CDR3 protein is CATSGPGGNEQFF. CDR3 DNA: TGTGCCACCAGCGGCCCAGGGGGCAATGAGCAGTTCTTC.

This clonotype was detected only a few times. The chain couples TRBV20-1 to TRBJ2-1; 11 bases are a match to TRBD2. Germline lookup yields CDR1 DFQATT and CDR2 SNEGSKA (reference sequence). The CDR3 extends over 14 amino acids. V gave up 0 bases and J gave up 9 bases; unmatched junction bases: 4. CDR3 DNA: TGCAGTGCTAGAGATTCGCTAGCGGGAGGTGAGCAGTTCTTC. Protein sequence: CSARDSLAGGEQFF.

The CDR3 here is CASSPESKQSRYIQYF. The CDR3 region has the DNA TGTGCCAGCAGTCCCGAGTCGAAGCAATCGAGGTACATTCAGTACTTC. The gene calls are TRBV28 and TRBJ2-4; D ambiguous. The V and J ends lost 5 bases and 8 bases respectively, with 22 bases between them. The CDR3 loop spans 16 amino acids. The germline V gene has CDR1 MDHEN and CDR2 SYDVKM.